Listed below are T cell receptor beta chains from one sample, sequenced in a study of cytomegalovirus exposure and HLA in healthy donors. Repertoires were generated with immunoSEQ multiplex PCR, while TCRdb's copy carries only in-frame clones and drops some. The table shows 150,000 to 200,000 clones, with over 80% occurring only once. Sample: PBMCs. Receptor source: a male donor in good health and CMV-seronegative. Both conserved end residues are trimmed from each CDR3. The D gene is left open where the match is weak.

>.|TRBV7-8
ASSLGGGAGANVLT
>.|TRBV7-9
ASSLTGVDYNEQF
>TRBD2|TRBV5-6
ASSPNLAGGLVGELF
>TRBD1|TRBV6-6
ASSYSWGQGYEQY
>TRBD2|TRBV11-2
ASSSGTSLGGELF
>.|TRBV5-5
ASSLRGSYGYT
>TRBD1|TRBV4-3
ASSQDFLGTGLSPLH
>.|TRBV11-2
ASSLGGAELIGYT
>TRBD2|TRBV5-4
ASSRKRGKQETQY
>.|TRBV29-1
SVARGLLETQY